This entry lists 21 T cell receptor beta chains sequenced from one sample in a study of blood T cell repertoires in COVID-19. Clones were sequenced by immunoSEQ multiplex PCR, and TCRdb holds only the in-frame ones, with some missing. Of 180,000 or so clones listed, 88% are singletons. Sequencing was carried out using peripheral blood. Receptors originate from a young man with active or convalescent COVID-19.

This chain connects TRBV6-4 to TRBJ1-4; no definite D call. V was pared by 5 bases and J by 0 bases, with 10 bases between. The germline V gene has CDR1 MRHNA and CDR2 SNTAGT. The CDR3 loop spans 15 amino acids. As DNA, the CDR3 is TGTGCCAGCAGTCTCTCAGGTTCAACTAATGAAAAACTGTTTTTT. Encoded protein: CASSLSGSTNEKLFF.

The sample holds one count of this clone. The rearrangement uses TRBV9 and TRBJ2-5; tentative D call: TRBD1 (5 bases). Germline CDR1 reads SGDLS; CDR2 reads YYNGEE. This CDR3 spans 14 amino acids. Trimming took 5 bases from V and 4 from J, leaving 15 bases between them. CDR3 in DNA: TGTGCCAGCAGTCCGTTGGGGCCAGGAGAGACCCAGTACTTC. Translation gives CASSPLGPGETQYF.

This clone was seen once. This chain connects TRBV6-5 to TRBJ2-2; TRBD2 agrees at 8 bases. The CDR3 extends over 14 amino acids. The J segment lost 4 bases and the V segment lost 7 bases, leaving 5 bases of the junction unmatched. Germline CDR1 is MNHEY and CDR2 is SVGAGI. This chain's CDR3 is CASKERELTGELFF. The DNA for the CDR3 is TGTGCCAGCAAAGAGCGGGAGCTCACCGGGGAGCTGTTTTTT.

Comments on this clone: Sequence at one end of the junction differs from germline and may be a read error. CDR3 in DNA: TGTGCCAGCAGCTTGGGAGAGGGACAGTTGAGGGTTTTT. Protein: CASSLGEGQLRVF. The V gene is TRBV11-2, the J gene TRBJ1-4; TRBD1 matches at 7 bases. The CDR3 is 13 amino acids. CDR1 SGHAT and CDR2 FQNNGV come from the germline V gene.

V usage is TRBV6-5 and J usage is TRBJ1-6; 7 positions match TRBD1. CDR1 is MNHEY, CDR2 SVGAGI, per germline. CDR3 size: 15 residues. V gave up 2 bases and J gave up 9 bases; unmatched junction bases: 7. CDR3 protein: CASSYKGARSSPLHF. DNA of the CDR3: TGTGCCAGCAGTTACAAGGGGGCGCGAAGTTCACCCCTCCACTTT.

This clone was counted a single time. The chain combines TRBV7-3 with TRBJ2-5; 9 bases line up with TRBD2. CDR1 is SGHTA, CDR2 FQGTGA, per germline. CDR3 length: 15 amino acids. J was trimmed by 0 bases and V by 5 bases; bases with no gene match: 4. The CDR3, as DNA: TGTGCCAGCAGCCGAGCGGGGGGAAACCAAGAGACCCAGTACTTC. This gives the protein CASSRAGGNQETQYF.

This rearrangement joins TRBV13 to TRBJ1-3; TRBD1 agrees at 7 bases. The germline V gene encodes CDR1 PRHDT and CDR2 FYEKMQ (reference sequence). The ends lost 6 bases at V and 6 bases at J; junction bases unmatched: 8. The CDR3 spans 14 residues. Here the CDR3 reads CASSSDREVNTIYF. CDR3 sequence (DNA): TGTGCCAGCAGTTCCGACAGGGAGGTAAACACCATATATTTT.

The V call is TRBV5-1, the J call TRBJ1-6; TRBD1 aligns across 10 bases. This CDR3 has 16 residues. The germline V gene encodes CDR1 SGHRS and CDR2 YFSETQ. After removal of 0 bases from V and 6 bases from J, the junction contained 3 bases not matched to a gene. The CDR3 DNA follows: TGCGCCAGCAGCTTGGTTGGACAGGGGGGTAATTCACCCCTCCACTTT. Residues: CASSLVGQGGNSPLHF.

This chain joins TRBV7-9 and TRBJ1-2; D is perhaps TRBD1 (6 bases). Germline V gene lookup returns CDR1 SEHNR and CDR2 FQNEAQ (reference sequence). The CDR3 length is 14 residues. Trimming pared 2 bases from V and 4 bases from J, leaving 11 bases between. CDR3 sequence reads: CASSLTGPLYGYTF. CDR3 nucleotides: TGTGCCAGCAGCTTAACAGGGCCTCTCTATGGCTACACCTTC.

This clone has just one count. This rearrangement joins TRBV7-9 to TRBJ2-5; TRBD1 matches 8 bases. Trimming removed 5 bases from V and 0 bases from J; junction bases left unmatched: 5. The V gene's germline CDR1 is SEHNR and CDR2 FQNEAQ (reference sequence). CDR3 length: 15 amino acids. The DNA for the CDR3 is TGTGCCAGCAGCAACGGACAGGGTTACCAAGAGACCCAGTACTTC. Translation: CASSNGQGYQETQYF.

This sequence joins TRBV7-6 and TRBJ2-1, with 14 bases aligning to TRBD2. Germline loops: CDR1 SGHVS, CDR2 FNYEAQ. This CDR3 is 15 amino acids long. V dropped 4 bases and J dropped 6; count of bases not matched to a gene: 2. The CDR3 DNA is TGTGCCAGCAGCTGGGGACTAGCGGGGGCCAATGAGCAGTTCTTC. It is translated as CASSWGLAGANEQFF.

This clone appeared a single time. In DNA, the CDR3 is TGCGCCAGCAGCAGGACTCGTTTAGGAGGCACAGATACGCAGTATTTT. Its translation: CASSRTRLGGTDTQYF. This chain uses TRBV5-1 with TRBJ2-3, with a tentative D call TRBD2 (5 bases). The CDR3 totals 16 residues. The germline CDR1 and CDR2 sequences are SGHRS and YFSETQ. The germline V and J ends were trimmed by 4 bases and 1 base, with 16 bases remaining between them. Supplemented by reference TRBV5-1 and TRBJ2-3, the full variable domain reads KAGVTQTPRYLIKTRGQQVTLSCSPISGHRSVSWYQQTPGQGLQFLFEYFSETQRNKGNFPGRFSGRQFSNSRSEMNVSTLELGDSALYLCASSRTRLGGTDTQYFGPGTRLTVL.

V gene TRBV7-2 combines with J gene TRBJ1-2, with a possible D match to TRBD1 (6 bases). The CDR3 contains 14 residues. CDR1 is SGHTA, CDR2 FQGNSA, per germline. Trimming removed 3 bases at V and 4 bases at J, with 12 bases between. The CDR3 loop is CASSFDRTAYGYTF. The CDR3 DNA reads TGTGCCAGCAGCTTCGACAGGACAGCCTATGGCTACACCTTC.

The chain is built from TRBV6-5 and TRBJ1-5, with 7 bases lining up with TRBD1. CDR1 is MNHEY, CDR2 SVGAGI, per germline. The CDR3 spans 14 residues. J lost 3 bases, V lost 5 bases, and 4 bases had no gene match. CDR3 loop: CASSTTGINQPQHF. Written as DNA, the CDR3 is TGTGCCAGCAGTACGACAGGGATCAATCAGCCCCAGCATTTT.

The chain links TRBV19 to TRBJ1-5; weak D call: TRBD1 (5 bases). This CDR3 has 22 residues. The V end was cut by 1 base, the J end by 5 bases, with 33 bases between. The germline CDR1 and CDR2 sequences are LNHDA and SQIVND (reference sequence). The CDR3: CASSIVLKTPGDPNTGYQPQHF. The CDR3 DNA reads as TGTGCCAGTAGTATAGTGCTAAAGACCCCGGGTGACCCCAATACAGGTTATCAGCCCCAGCATTTT.

V gene TRBV12-5 combines with J gene TRBJ2-1; 11 positions match TRBD1. Unmatched junction bases numbered 17, after V lost 5 bases and J lost 8 bases. The CDR3 extends over 18 amino acids. Germline CDR1 is LGHNT and CDR2 is FRNRAP. The CDR3 loop reads CASGAGSTPGQGVHEQFF. CDR3 sequence (DNA): TGTGCTAGTGGTGCCGGTAGCACGCCGGGACAGGGGGTCCATGAGCAGTTCTTC.

The rearrangement uses TRBV11-3 and TRBJ1-2; TRBD1 agrees at 7 bases. The ends lost 4 bases at V and 8 bases at J; junction bases unmatched: 16. The CDR3 spans 16 residues. Per the germline V gene, CDR1 is SGHNT and CDR2 is YENEEA. The CDR3 DNA follows: TGTGCCAGCAGCTACCCGCTGACAGGGTGGTGTGGCGGCTACACCTTC. This translates into CASSYPLTGWCGGYTF.

This clone came up a few times. Other DNA sequences in the same sample also yield this CDR3. V gene TRBV7-2 combines with J gene TRBJ2-5; D possibly corresponds to TRBD1 (6 bases). Trimming took 5 bases from V and 4 from J, leaving 17 bases between them. Looked up from germline, CDR1 is SGHTA and CDR2 is FQGNSA. The CDR3 consists of 15 residues. The CDR3 DNA reads TGTGCCAGCAGCCATGGGCCCCTGGGGGCAGAGACCCAGTACTTC. Its translation: CASSHGPLGAETQYF. Supplemented by reference TRBV7-2 and TRBJ2-5, the full variable domain reads GAGVSQSPSNKVTEKGKDVELRCDPISGHTALYWYRQSLGQGLEFLIYFQGNSAPDKSGLPSDRFSAERTGGSVSTLTIQRTQQEDSAVYLCASSHGPLGAETQYFGPGTRLLVL.

This chain joins TRBV11-2 and TRBJ1-1, with 8 bases aligning to TRBD1. From germline, CDR1 is SGHAT and CDR2 FQNNGV. The V and J ends lost 2 bases and 7 bases, in that order; junction bases with no gene match: 6. This CDR3 contains 14 residues. The CDR3 DNA sequence: TGTGCCAGCAGCTTAAATCAGGGGGCCGGTGAAGCTTTCTTT. It codes for CASSLNQGAGEAFF.

The rearrangement links TRBV5-4 to TRBJ2-1, with 8 bases that match TRBD2. Germline V gene data show CDR1 as SGHNT and CDR2 as YYREEE (reference sequence). Losses at the gene ends were 6 bases for V and 5 bases for J; bases not matched to a gene: 7. The CDR3 is made up of 14 amino acids. The CDR3 is CASNPIAGNNEQFF. CDR3 bases: TGTGCCAGCAACCCTATAGCGGGAAACAATGAGCAGTTCTTC. The full variable domain, in which reference TRBV5-4 and TRBJ2-1 provide the parts outside the CDR3, is ETGVTQSPTHLIKTRGQQVTLRCSSQSGHNTVSWYQQALGQGPQFIFQYYREEENGRGNFPPRFSGLQFPNYSSELNVNALELDDSALYLCASNPIAGNNEQFFGPGTRLTVL.

Details on this clone: This sample includes further DNA sequences coding for the same CDR3. This chain connects TRBV9 to TRBJ1-5; 9 bases map to TRBD1. CDR3 length: 14 residues. With 4 bases clipped from V and 6 bases from J, the junction kept 5 bases outside the gene matches. Germline V gene lookup returns CDR1 SGDLS and CDR2 YYNGEE. Here the CDR3 DNA reads TGTGCCAGCAGCCCAACAGGGGGCGGTCAGCCCCAGCATTTT. It specifies CASSPTGGGQPQHF.